The 28 T cell receptor beta chains presented below share a single source sample, sequenced in a study of monozygotic twins with inflammatory bowel disease (dated by TCRdb to between 2018 and 2021). The library was obtained by 5' RACE. Sequencing took place on an Illumina HiSeq 2500. The reads underwent TCRdb reprocessing, giving one record for each CDR3 protein sequence and no DNA. The sample's table covers about 380,000 distinct CDR3 sequences. The ten most abundant clones make up 2.5% to 3% of the sample. Sequencing was performed on blood. These receptors were taken from a human donor with ulcerative colitis or Crohn's disease, or a healthy co-twin of an affected twin (not recorded which).

The chain recombines TRBV6-2 or TRBV6-3 with TRBJ2-5; with no DNA, the TCRdb D assignment of TRBD2 cannot be verified. The CDR3 is 14 amino acids. Looked up from germline, CDR1 is MNHEY and CDR2 is SVGEGT. CDR3 region: CASSQSGFQETQYF.

The chain joins TRBV28 to TRBJ2-3; TCRdb's D call of TRBD2 is untestable without DNA. The CDR3 sequence is 22 residues long. Germline lookup yields CDR1 MDHEN and CDR2 SYDVKM. The CDR3 here is CASSLWATSGVPPPSSTDTQYF.

The rearrangement links TRBV4-2 to TRBJ2-5. This CDR3 comprises 15 residues. Germline lookup yields CDR1 LGHNA and CDR2 YNFKEQ. The chain's CDR3 is CASSQFLSSGETQYF.

The chain combines TRBV5-4 with TRBJ2-5. The CDR3 runs to 13 residues. Germline assignment: CDR1 SGHNT and CDR2 YYREEE (reference sequence). The CDR3 loop reads CASSLVGLKTQYF.

This chain links TRBV20-1 with TRBJ2-3; with no DNA, the TCRdb D assignment of TRBD1 cannot be verified. Germline-derived CDR1 and CDR2 are DFQATT and SNEGSKA (reference sequence). CDR3 length: 17 amino acids. This chain's CDR3 is CSARVFRGTQTTDTQYF.

This chain links TRBV7-9 with TRBJ2-3. Germline CDR1 reads SEHNR; CDR2 reads FQNEAQ (reference sequence). The CDR3 runs to 15 residues. The CDR3 region is CASSLVELATDTQYF.

The chain couples TRBV12-3 or TRBV12-4 to TRBJ1-4. The CDR3 runs to 14 residues. This CDR3 reads CASSFLRDGEKLFF.

The chain uses TRBV24-1 and TRBJ1-6; without DNA, the TCRdb call of TRBD1 cannot be checked. The length of the CDR3 is 13 residues. CDR1 is KGHDR, CDR2 SFDVKD, per germline. The CDR3: CATSESRGSPLHF.

V and J are TRBV11-1 and TRBJ1-1; TCRdb returns TRBD1, unconfirmable since there is no DNA. The CDR3 contains 15 residues. Germline CDR1 is SGHAT and CDR2 is FQDESV (reference sequence). This CDR3 reads CASSQKGQGSTEAFF.

The chain links TRBV5-1 to TRBJ2-2; the D call of TRBD1 rests on TCRdb alone, since no DNA is present to check it. There are 15 residues in the CDR3. The germline CDR1 and CDR2 sequences are SGHRS and YFSETQ. CDR3 in amino acids: CASSPGTVYTGELFF. Complete variable domain (other parts from reference TRBV5-1 and TRBJ2-2): KAGVTQTPRYLIKTRGQQVTLSCSPISGHRSVSWYQQTPGQGLQFLFEYFSETQRNKGNFPGRFSGRQFSNSRSEMNVSTLELGDSALYLCASSPGTVYTGELFFGEGSRLTVL.

The chain links TRBV3-1 to TRBJ2-7. The CDR3 runs 12 residues. CDR1 LGHDT and CDR2 YNNKEL come from the germline V gene (reference sequence). CDR3 residues: CASSQVETSQYF.

CDR3: CASSPNRDRGDGQPQHF. The chain employs TRBV18 and TRBJ1-5; TCRdb proposes TRBD1, but this gene call is untestable without DNA. Germline loops: CDR1 KGHSH, CDR2 LQKENI. This CDR3 comprises 17 residues.

The chain uses TRBV7-3 and TRBJ2-3; the D gene TCRdb calls, TRBD1, cannot be checked with no DNA. The CDR3 covers 16 residues. CDR1 is SGHTA and CDR2 is FQGTGA in the germline V gene. The CDR3: CASSLTGGLPTDTQYF.

V is TRBV30 and J is TRBJ2-7; TCRdb lists TRBD1, though no DNA is available to test this call. The germline CDR1 and CDR2 sequences are GTSNPN and SVGIG (reference sequence). This CDR3 has 16 amino acids. CDR3 loop: CAFLLYRDSPTYEQYF. Using reference TRBV30 and TRBJ2-7 for the parts outside the CDR3, the full variable domain is SQTIHQWPATLVQPVGSPLSLECTVEGTSNPNLYWYRQAAGRGLQLLFYSVGIGQISSEVPQNLSASRPQDRQFILSSKKLLLSDSGFYLCAFLLYRDSPTYEQYFGPGTRLTVT.

The chain's CDR3 is CASSRTGEGDTQYF. This chain joins TRBV6-2 or TRBV6-3 and TRBJ2-3; there is no DNA to check the TCRdb D call of TRBD1. Germline CDR1 is MNHEY and CDR2 is SVGEGT. The CDR3 contains 14 residues.

The gene calls are TRBV5-1 and TRBJ2-3; the TRBD1 assignment by TCRdb is unverifiable without DNA. The CDR3 is 11 amino acids. Germline CDR1 and CDR2: SGHRS and YFSETQ. CDR3 residues: CAPRPVDTQYF.

The rearrangement links TRBV5-1 to TRBJ2-5; TCRdb picks TRBD1, but there is no DNA to check that call. This CDR3 is 14 amino acids long. From germline, CDR1 is SGHRS and CDR2 YFSETQ. CDR3 residues: CASSGGRNGETQYF.

The gene calls are TRBV20-1 and TRBJ2-3; the TRBD1 assignment by TCRdb is unverifiable without DNA. Germline CDR1 reads DFQATT; CDR2 reads SNEGSKA (reference sequence). The CDR3 is 14 amino acids. The CDR3 here is CSASQAQGTDTQYF.

J is TRBJ1-2 and V is TRBV7-2; TCRdb outputs TRBD1, but without DNA this stays unchecked. The CDR3 has 13 amino acids. Germline CDR1 and CDR2: SGHTA and FQGNSA. CDR3 sequence reads: CASSRGVGVGYTF.

This chain joins TRBV7-2 and TRBJ2-1; TCRdb's assignment of TRBD1 cannot be checked, as there is no DNA. Germline CDR1 reads SGHTA; CDR2 reads FQGNSA. This CDR3 spans 14 amino acids. This chain's CDR3 is CASSLARRDGEQFF.

The CDR3 is CASKTSGENIQYF. This chain uses TRBV7-9 with TRBJ2-4; TCRdb designates TRBD2, a call that cannot be tested without DNA. The germline gives CDR1 SEHNR, CDR2 FQNEAQ (reference sequence). CDR3 length: 13 residues.

The J gene is TRBJ2-7, the V gene TRBV3-1; TCRdb's D call, TRBD2, is unchecked because there is no DNA. The CDR3 spans 17 residues. CDR1 and CDR2 (germline): LGHDT, YNNKEL (reference sequence). CDR3: CASSQDPTSGGFYEQYF.

This chain's CDR3 is CASSPGTGLTGEQYF. The V gene is TRBV7-3, the J gene TRBJ2-7; checking the TCRdb D call of TRBD1 is not possible without DNA. CDR3 size: 15 residues. In germline, CDR1 is SGHTA, CDR2 FQGTGA. Together with reference TRBV7-3 and TRBJ2-7, the CDR3 gives the full variable domain: GAGVSQTPSNKVTEKGKYVELRCDPISGHTALYWYRQSLGQGPEFLIYFQGTGAADDSGLPNDRFFAVRPEGSVSTLKIQRTERGDSAVYLCASSPGTGLTGEQYFGPGTRLTVT.

This chain uses TRBV7-9 with TRBJ2-3; with no DNA, the TCRdb D assignment of TRBD2 cannot be verified. The germline CDR1 and CDR2 sequences are SEHNR and FQNEAQ (reference sequence). The CDR3 spans 16 residues. The CDR3 spells CASSSPQRGGSDTQYF.

The chain combines TRBV12-3 or TRBV12-4 with TRBJ2-3; TCRdb indicates TRBD1, and absent DNA this call remains unverified. The CDR3 contains 16 residues. CDR3 region: CASSLEGASLMDTQYF.

This chain joins TRBV9 and TRBJ2-3; TCRdb calls TRBD1, which cannot be checked without DNA. The CDR3 has 17 residues. Germline CDR1 SGDLS, CDR2 YYNGEE. CDR3 sequence: CASSVVGTGAPSDTQYF.

The rearrangement links TRBV7-9 to TRBJ1-1. Germline loops: CDR1 SEHNR, CDR2 FQNEAQ (reference sequence). The CDR3 is 15 residues long. The CDR3 protein is CASSPLWGMNTEAFF.

This chain uses TRBV4-1 with TRBJ2-2; the D call of TRBD1 rests on TCRdb alone, since no DNA is present to check it. The CDR3 runs 15 residues. Germline CDR1 reads MGHRA; CDR2 reads YSYEKL. The CDR3 is CASSYGQGVAGELFF.